The subject of this entry is one T cell receptor beta chain. The antigen is not known. This entry is derived from a study of T cell responses to AZD1222 COVID-19 vaccine. The study's findings and limits: Possibly, clonal diversity was underestimated; donors were largely white British and included more females.

Profiled with immunoSEQ multiplex PCR; TCRdb holds only in-frame clones, not every one. The table lists some 180,000 clones, roughly 91% of them singletons. The CDR3 extends over 14 amino acids. V lost 3 bases to trimming and J lost 3 bases; unmatched junction nucleotides: 2. CDR1 is SGHNT and CDR2 is YYREEE in the germline V gene (reference sequence). The chain links TRBV5-4 to TRBJ1-5; 8 bases are a match to TRBD1. The sample here was peripheral blood, taken 28 days after the second dose of the MenACWY control vaccine. This clonotype originated in an adult who received the MenACWY meningococcal vaccine as a control. The CDR3 reads CASSSDRDNQPQHF. The CDR3 nucleotides read TGTGCCAGCAGCTCGGACAGGGACAATCAGCCCCAGCATTTT.